The rows below give T cell receptor beta chains drawn from one sample of a study of shared clonotypes between healthy human individuals. Repertoires were generated with immunoSEQ multiplex PCR, while TCRdb's copy carries only in-frame clones and drops some. Here the sample spans approximately 620,000 clones, approximately 97% being singletons. Sequenced sample: naive CD4+ T cells sorted from blood. All receptors come from a woman aged 25 to 39 in good health. Each CDR3 is given with its conserved first and last residue. D genes are given only for firm matches. Rows give clone size only sometimes, using once, few, many, or a class for an expanded clone.

d_gene: NA; j_gene: TRBJ2-3; abundance: NA; v_gene: TRBV28; CDR3aa: CASSSTTAGTLTDTQYF; CDR3nt: TGTGCCAGCAGTTCTACTACCGCCGGGACCTTGACAGATACGCAGTATTTT
d_gene: TRBD1; j_gene: TRBJ2-7; abundance: NA; v_gene: TRBV6-1; CDR3aa: CASSETGTGKYEQYF; CDR3nt: TGTGCCAGCAGTGAGACCGGGACAGGGAAATACGAGCAGTACTTC
d_gene: TRBD1; j_gene: TRBJ1-5; abundance: NA; v_gene: TRBV28; CDR3aa: CASSSSGGWNQPQHF; CDR3nt: TGTGCCAGCAGTTCCTCAGGGGGCTGGAATCAGCCCCAGCATTTT
d_gene: NA; j_gene: TRBJ2-3; abundance: NA; v_gene: TRBV11-1; CDR3aa: CASMDLSDTQYF; CDR3nt: TGTGCCAGCATGGACTTATCAGATACGCAGTATTTT
d_gene: TRBD2; j_gene: TRBJ2-3; abundance: once; v_gene: TRBV6-5; CDR3aa: CASSLGLPSTDTQYF; CDR3nt: TGTGCCAGCAGTTTGGGACTACCTAGCACAGATACGCAGTATTTT
d_gene: TRBD1; j_gene: TRBJ2-7; abundance: NA; v_gene: TRBV5-5; CDR3aa: CASSPGQGAYEQYF; CDR3nt: TGTGCCAGCAGCCCGGGACAGGGGGCCTACGAGCAGTACTTC
d_gene: NA; j_gene: TRBJ1-1; abundance: NA; v_gene: TRBV10-3; CDR3aa: CAISSGNTEAFF; CDR3nt: TGTGCCATCAGCTCTGGGAACACTGAAGCTTTCTTT
d_gene: NA; j_gene: TRBJ2-5; abundance: NA; v_gene: TRBV5-1; CDR3aa: CASSLAPASQETQYF; CDR3nt: TGCGCCAGCAGCTTGGCCCCAGCGAGTCAAGAGACCCAGTACTTC
d_gene: TRBD2; j_gene: TRBJ2-5; abundance: NA; v_gene: TRBV28; CDR3aa: CASSGGLAGAGETQYF; CDR3nt: TGTGCCAGCAGTGGAGGACTAGCGGGAGCTGGAGAGACCCAGTACTTC
d_gene: TRBD2; j_gene: TRBJ2-5; abundance: once; v_gene: TRBV28; CDR3aa: CASSPGLGLGLQYF; CDR3nt: TGTGCCAGCAGTCCGGGACTGGGACTAGGGCTGCAGTACTTC
d_gene: NA; j_gene: TRBJ2-3; abundance: NA; v_gene: TRBV29-1; CDR3aa: CSVEERALQYF; CDR3nt: TGCAGCGTGGAGGAGCGAGCCCTGCAGTATTTT
d_gene: NA; j_gene: TRBJ2-7; abundance: NA; v_gene: TRBV5-5; CDR3aa: CASSLGNRALYEQYF; CDR3nt: TGTGCCAGCAGCTTGGGAAACAGGGCCCTGTACGAGCAGTACTTC
d_gene: NA; j_gene: TRBJ2-7; abundance: NA; v_gene: TRBV19; CDR3aa: CASSLAHARVRGYEQYF; CDR3nt: TGTGCCAGTAGTCTCGCCCACGCCAGGGTGCGTGGCTACGAGCAGTACTTC
d_gene: NA; j_gene: TRBJ1-2; abundance: NA; v_gene: TRBV28; CDR3aa: CASSFSDYYGYTF; CDR3nt: TGTGCCAGCAGTTTCAGCGATTACTATGGCTACACCTTC
d_gene: TRBD2; j_gene: TRBJ2-3; abundance: NA; v_gene: TRBV7-3; CDR3aa: CASSLFPAGGRTDTQYF; CDR3nt: TGTGCCAGCAGCTTATTCCCAGCGGGAGGTCGCACAGATACGCAGTATTTT
d_gene: TRBD2; j_gene: TRBJ2-5; abundance: NA; v_gene: TRBV4-1; CDR3aa: CASSQGSSGSIETQYF; CDR3nt: TGCGCCAGCAGCCAGGGGAGTAGCGGGAGTATTGAGACCCAGTACTTC
d_gene: NA; j_gene: TRBJ2-5; abundance: once; v_gene: TRBV5-1; CDR3aa: CASRDLGAQYF; CDR3nt: TGCGCCAGCAGAGATTTAGGGGCCCAGTACTTC
d_gene: NA; j_gene: TRBJ2-1; abundance: NA; v_gene: TRBV18; CDR3aa: CASSPLALREQFF; CDR3nt: TGTGCCAGCTCCCCGCTAGCCCTCAGGGAGCAGTTCTTC
d_gene: NA; j_gene: TRBJ2-2; abundance: NA; v_gene: TRBV7-2; CDR3aa: CASSLFGTGSGELFF; CDR3nt: TGTGCCAGCAGCTTGTTCGGGACGGGGTCCGGGGAGCTGTTTTTT
d_gene: NA; j_gene: TRBJ2-1; abundance: once; v_gene: TRBV2; CDR3aa: CASSELAGSYNEQFF; CDR3nt: TGTGCCAGCAGTGAACTCGCGGGGTCATACAATGAGCAGTTCTTC
d_gene: NA; j_gene: TRBJ2-7; abundance: few; v_gene: TRBV7-3; CDR3aa: CASRKPGTYEQYF; CDR3nt: TGTGCCAGCAGGAAACCGGGGACCTACGAGCAGTACTTC
d_gene: NA; j_gene: TRBJ1-1; abundance: NA; v_gene: TRBV29-1; CDR3aa: CSARRGQFEAFF; CDR3nt: TGCAGCGCCCGGCGTGGGCAGTTTGAAGCTTTCTTT
d_gene: TRBD2; j_gene: TRBJ2-1; abundance: NA; v_gene: TRBV2; CDR3aa: CASTLAGSSYNEQFF; CDR3nt: TGTGCCAGCACCCTAGCGGGGAGCTCCTACAATGAGCAGTTCTTC
d_gene: NA; j_gene: TRBJ2-4; abundance: NA; v_gene: TRBV28; CDR3aa: CAVGAGAKNIQYF; CDR3nt: TGTGCCGTCGGGGCAGGGGCCAAAAACATTCAGTACTTC
d_gene: NA; j_gene: TRBJ1-1; abundance: NA; v_gene: TRBV18; CDR3aa: CASSPSQNTEAFF; CDR3nt: TGTGCCAGCTCACCGAGCCAGAACACTGAAGCTTTCTTT
d_gene: TRBD1; j_gene: TRBJ1-5; abundance: few; v_gene: TRBV30; CDR3aa: CAWSKTGGNQPQHF; CDR3nt: TGTGCCTGGAGCAAGACAGGGGGCAATCAGCCCCAGCATTTT
d_gene: NA; j_gene: TRBJ1-5; abundance: NA; v_gene: TRBV28; CDR3aa: CASNTYNQPQHF; CDR3nt: TGTGCCAGCAATACCTACAATCAGCCCCAGCATTTT
d_gene: NA; j_gene: TRBJ2-7; abundance: NA; v_gene: TRBV28; CDR3aa: CASSPYRDTLTYEQYF; CDR3nt: TGTGCCAGCAGTCCATACCGGGACACCTTAACCTACGAGCAGTACTTC
d_gene: NA; j_gene: TRBJ2-1; abundance: NA; v_gene: TRBV19; CDR3aa: CASSMGRPNEQFF; CDR3nt: TGTGCCAGTAGTATGGGACGGCCCAATGAGCAGTTCTTC
d_gene: NA; j_gene: TRBJ2-5; abundance: once; v_gene: TRBV7-8; CDR3aa: CASSPGRLTPQETQYF; CDR3nt: TGTGCCAGCAGCCCGGGCCGTCTGACGCCCCAAGAGACCCAGTACTTC
d_gene: NA; j_gene: TRBJ1-1; abundance: NA; v_gene: TRBV6-5; CDR3aa: CASRNRWRNTEAFF; CDR3nt: TGTGCCAGCAGGAACAGGTGGCGGAACACTGAAGCTTTCTTT